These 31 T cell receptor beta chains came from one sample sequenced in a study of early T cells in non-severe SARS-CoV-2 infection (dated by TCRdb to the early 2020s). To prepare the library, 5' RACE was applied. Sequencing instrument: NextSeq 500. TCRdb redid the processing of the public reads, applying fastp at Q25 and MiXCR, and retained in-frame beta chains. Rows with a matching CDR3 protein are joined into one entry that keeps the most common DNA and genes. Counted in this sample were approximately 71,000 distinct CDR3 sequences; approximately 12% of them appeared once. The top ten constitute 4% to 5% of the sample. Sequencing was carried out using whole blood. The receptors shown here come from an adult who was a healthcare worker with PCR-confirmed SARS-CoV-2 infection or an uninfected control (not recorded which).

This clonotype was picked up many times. The CDR3, as DNA: TGCAGCGTTGGTCTGGCTATCACGCAAGAGACCCAGTACTTC. Translation: CSVGLAITQETQYF. The chain links TRBV29-1 to TRBJ2-5; D remains unclear. V lost 4 bases and J lost 2, with 14 bases in between. The CDR3 covers 14 residues. Germline CDR1 SQVTM, CDR2 ANQGSEA.

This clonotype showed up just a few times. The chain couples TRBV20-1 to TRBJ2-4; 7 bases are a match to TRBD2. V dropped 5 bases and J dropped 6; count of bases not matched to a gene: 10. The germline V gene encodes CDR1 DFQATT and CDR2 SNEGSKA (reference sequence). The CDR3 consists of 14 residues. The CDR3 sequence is CSAAVPGLLNIQYF. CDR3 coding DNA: TGCAGTGCTGCCGTCCCGGGACTATTAAACATTCAGTACTTC.

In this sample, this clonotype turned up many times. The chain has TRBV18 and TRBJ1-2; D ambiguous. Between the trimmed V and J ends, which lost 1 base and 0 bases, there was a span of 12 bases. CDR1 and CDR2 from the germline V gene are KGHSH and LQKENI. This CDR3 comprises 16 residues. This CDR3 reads CASSPQRNRPNYGYTF. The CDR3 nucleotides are TGTGCCAGCTCACCACAGCGGAACCGACCTAACTATGGCTACACCTTC.

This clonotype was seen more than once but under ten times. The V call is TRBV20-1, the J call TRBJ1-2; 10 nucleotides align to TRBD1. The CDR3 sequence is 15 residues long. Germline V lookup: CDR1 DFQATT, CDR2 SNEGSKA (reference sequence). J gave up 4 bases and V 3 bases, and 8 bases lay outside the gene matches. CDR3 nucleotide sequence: TGCAGTGCTAGGCAACCGGGACAGGGGATCTATGGCTACACCTTC. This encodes CSARQPGQGIYGYTF.

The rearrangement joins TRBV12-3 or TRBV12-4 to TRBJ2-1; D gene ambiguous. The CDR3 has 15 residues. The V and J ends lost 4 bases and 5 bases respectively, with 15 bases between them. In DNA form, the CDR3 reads TGTGCCAGCAGTTCGGTGTGGCCTACGGACAATGAGCAGTTCTTC. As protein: CASSSVWPTDNEQFF.

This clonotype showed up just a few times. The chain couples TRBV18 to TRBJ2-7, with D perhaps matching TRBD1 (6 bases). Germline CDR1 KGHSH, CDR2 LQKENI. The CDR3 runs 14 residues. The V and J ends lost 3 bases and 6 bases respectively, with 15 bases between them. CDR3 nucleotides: TGTGCCAGCTCACCGGACTGGGGGCCGGGCGAGCAGTACTTC. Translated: CASSPDWGPGEQYF.

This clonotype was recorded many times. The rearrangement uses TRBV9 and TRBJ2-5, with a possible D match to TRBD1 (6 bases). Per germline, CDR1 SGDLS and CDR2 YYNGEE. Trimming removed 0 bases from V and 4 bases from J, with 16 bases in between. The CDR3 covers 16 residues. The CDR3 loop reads CASSVGTADGVETQYF. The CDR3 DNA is TGTGCCAGCAGCGTAGGGACAGCGGACGGGGTAGAGACCCAGTACTTC. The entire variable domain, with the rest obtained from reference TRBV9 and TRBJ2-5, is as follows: DSGVTQTPKHLITATGQRVTLRCSPRSGDLSVYWYQQSLDQGLQFLIQYYNGEERAKGNILERFSAQQFPDLHSELNLSSLELGDSALYFCASSVGTADGVETQYFGPGTRLLVL.

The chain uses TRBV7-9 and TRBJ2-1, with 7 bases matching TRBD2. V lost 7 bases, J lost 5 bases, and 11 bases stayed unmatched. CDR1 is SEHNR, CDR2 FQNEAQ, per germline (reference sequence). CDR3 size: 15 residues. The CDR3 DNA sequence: TGTGCCAGCACCCCCCCCAGGAGCGGGGACAATGAGCAGTTCTTC. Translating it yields CASTPPRSGDNEQFF.

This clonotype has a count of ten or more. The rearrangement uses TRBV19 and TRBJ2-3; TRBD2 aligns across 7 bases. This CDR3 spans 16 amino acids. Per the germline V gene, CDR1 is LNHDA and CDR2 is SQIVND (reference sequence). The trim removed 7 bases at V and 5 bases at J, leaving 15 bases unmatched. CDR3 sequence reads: CASTTRASGVQDTQYF. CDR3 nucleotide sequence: TGTGCCAGTACCACTAGGGCTAGCGGAGTGCAAGATACGCAGTATTTT. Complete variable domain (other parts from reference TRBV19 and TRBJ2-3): DGGITQSPKYLFRKEGQNVTLSCEQNLNHDAMYWYRQDPGQGLRLIYYSQIVNDFQKGDIAEGYSVSREKKESFPLTVTSAQKNPTAFYLCASTTRASGVQDTQYFGPGTRLTVL.

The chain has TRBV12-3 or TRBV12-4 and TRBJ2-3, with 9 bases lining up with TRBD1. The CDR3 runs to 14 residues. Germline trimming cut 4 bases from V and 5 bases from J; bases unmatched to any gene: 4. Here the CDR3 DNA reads TGTGCCAGCAGTTCGGGACAGGGTGTAGATACGCAGTATTTT. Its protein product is CASSSGQGVDTQYF.

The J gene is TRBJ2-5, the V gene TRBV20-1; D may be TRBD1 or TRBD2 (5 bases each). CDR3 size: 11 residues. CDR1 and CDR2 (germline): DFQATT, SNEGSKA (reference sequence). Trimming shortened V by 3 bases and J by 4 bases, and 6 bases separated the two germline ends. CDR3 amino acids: CSARGPETQYF. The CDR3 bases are TGCAGTGCTAGGGGACCAGAGACCCAGTACTTC.

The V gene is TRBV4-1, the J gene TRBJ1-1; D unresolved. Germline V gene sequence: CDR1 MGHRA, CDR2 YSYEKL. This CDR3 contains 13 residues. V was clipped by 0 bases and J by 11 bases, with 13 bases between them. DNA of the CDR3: TGCGCCAGCAGCCAAGAAACAGTTAACCGGGCTTTCTTT. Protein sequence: CASSQETVNRAFF.

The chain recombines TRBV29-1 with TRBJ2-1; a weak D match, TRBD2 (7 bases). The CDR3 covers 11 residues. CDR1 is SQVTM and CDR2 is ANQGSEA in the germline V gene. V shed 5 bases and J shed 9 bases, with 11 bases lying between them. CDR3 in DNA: TGCAGCGTTACAGGGAGGGGTGAGCAGTTCTTC. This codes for CSVTGRGEQFF.

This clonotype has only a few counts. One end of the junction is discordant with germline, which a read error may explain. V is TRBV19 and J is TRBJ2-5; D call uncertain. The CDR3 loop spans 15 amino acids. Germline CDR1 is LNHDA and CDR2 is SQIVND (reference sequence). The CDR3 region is CTSSRLSSGQETQYF. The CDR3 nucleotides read TGTACCAGCTCCCGTCTATCATCGGGCCAAGAGACCCAGTACTTC. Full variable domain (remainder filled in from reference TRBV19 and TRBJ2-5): DGGITQSPKYLFRKEGQNVTLSCEQNLNHDAMYWYRQDPGQGLRLIYYSQIVNDFQKGDIAEGYSVSREKKESFPLTVTSAQKNPTAFYLCTSSRLSSGQETQYFGPGTRLLVL.

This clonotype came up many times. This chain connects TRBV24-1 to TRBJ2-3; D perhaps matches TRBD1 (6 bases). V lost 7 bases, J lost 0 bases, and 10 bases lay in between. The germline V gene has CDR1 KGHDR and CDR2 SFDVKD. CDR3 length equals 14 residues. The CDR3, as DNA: TGTGCCACCAGCCGGACAGCTAGCACAGATACGCAGTATTTT. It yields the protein CATSRTASTDTQYF.

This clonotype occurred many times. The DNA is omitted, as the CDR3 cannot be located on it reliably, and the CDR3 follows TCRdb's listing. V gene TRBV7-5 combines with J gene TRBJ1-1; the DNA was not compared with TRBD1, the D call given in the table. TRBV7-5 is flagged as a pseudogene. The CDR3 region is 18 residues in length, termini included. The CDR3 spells CISVPEAKGVDMNTEAFF.

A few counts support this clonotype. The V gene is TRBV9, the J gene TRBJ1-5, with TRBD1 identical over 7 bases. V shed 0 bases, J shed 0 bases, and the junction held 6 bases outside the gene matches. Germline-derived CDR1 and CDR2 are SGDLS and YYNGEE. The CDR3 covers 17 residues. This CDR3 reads CASSVVGTVDSNQPQHF. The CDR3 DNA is TGTGCCAGCAGCGTAGTAGGGACAGTAGATAGCAATCAGCCCCAGCATTTT.

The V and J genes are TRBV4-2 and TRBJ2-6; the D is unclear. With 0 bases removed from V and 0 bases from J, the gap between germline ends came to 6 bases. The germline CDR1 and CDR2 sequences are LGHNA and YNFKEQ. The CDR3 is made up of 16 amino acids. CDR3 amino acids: CASSQDEHSGANVLTF. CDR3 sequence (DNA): TGTGCCAGCAGCCAAGATGAACACTCTGGGGCCAACGTCCTGACTTTC.

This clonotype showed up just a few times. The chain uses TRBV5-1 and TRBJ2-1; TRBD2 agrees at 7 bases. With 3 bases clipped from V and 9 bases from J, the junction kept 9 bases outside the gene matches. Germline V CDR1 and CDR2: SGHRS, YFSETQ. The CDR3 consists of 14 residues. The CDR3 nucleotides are TGCGCCAGCAGCTGGACTAGGATCTCTGGTGAGCAGTTCTTC. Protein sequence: CASSWTRISGEQFF.

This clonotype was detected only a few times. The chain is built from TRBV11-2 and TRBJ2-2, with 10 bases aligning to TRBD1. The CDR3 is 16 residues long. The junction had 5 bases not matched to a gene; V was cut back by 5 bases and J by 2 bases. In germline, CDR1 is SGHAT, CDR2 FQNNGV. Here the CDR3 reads CASSQDRGANTGELFF. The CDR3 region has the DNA TGTGCCAGCAGCCAGGACAGGGGGGCAAACACCGGGGAGCTGTTTTTT. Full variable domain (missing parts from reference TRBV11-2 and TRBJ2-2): EAGVAQSPRYKIIEKRQSVAFWCNPISGHATLYWYQQILGQGPKLLIQFQNNGVVDDSQLPKDRFSAERLKGVDSTLKIQPAKLEDSAVYLCASSQDRGANTGELFFGEGSRLTVL.

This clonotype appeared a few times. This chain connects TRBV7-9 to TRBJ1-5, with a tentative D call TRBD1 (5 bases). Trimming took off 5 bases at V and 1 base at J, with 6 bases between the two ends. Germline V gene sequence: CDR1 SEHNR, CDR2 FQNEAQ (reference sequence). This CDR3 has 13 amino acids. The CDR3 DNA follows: TGTGCCAGCAGCGACAGAAGCAATCAGCCCCAGCATTTT. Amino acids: CASSDRSNQPQHF.

CDR3 amino acids: CASSPGLAGGINTGELFF. Written as DNA, the CDR3 is TGTGCCAGCAGCCCGGGACTAGCGGGGGGGATTAACACCGGGGAGCTGTTTTTT. V and J are TRBV3-1 and TRBJ2-2; 16 positions agree with TRBD2. This CDR3 is 18 amino acids long. V was pared by 4 bases and J by 2 bases, with 4 bases of the junction left unmatched. The germline V gene has CDR1 LGHDT and CDR2 YNNKEL (reference sequence).

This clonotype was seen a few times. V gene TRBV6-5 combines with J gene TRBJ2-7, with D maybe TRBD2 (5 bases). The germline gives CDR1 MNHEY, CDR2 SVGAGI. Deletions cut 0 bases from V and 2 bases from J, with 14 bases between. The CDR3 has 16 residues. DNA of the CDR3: TGTGCCAGCAGTTACTCGTGGGGAATCGGGGCCTACGAGCAGTACTTC. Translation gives CASSYSWGIGAYEQYF.

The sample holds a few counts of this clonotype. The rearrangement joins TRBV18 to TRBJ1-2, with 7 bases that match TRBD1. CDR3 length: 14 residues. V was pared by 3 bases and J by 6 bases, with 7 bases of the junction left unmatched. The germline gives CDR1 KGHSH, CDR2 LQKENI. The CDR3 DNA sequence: TGTGCCAGCTCACCCGGTGAAGGGGGCAATGGCTACACCTTC. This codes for CASSPGEGGNGYTF.

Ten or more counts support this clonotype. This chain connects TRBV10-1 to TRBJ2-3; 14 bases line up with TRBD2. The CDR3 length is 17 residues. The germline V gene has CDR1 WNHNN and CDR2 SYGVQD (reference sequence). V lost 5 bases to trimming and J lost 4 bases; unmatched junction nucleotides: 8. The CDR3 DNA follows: TGCGCCAGCAGTCCACGGACTAGCGGGAGGATGTCAGATACGCAGTATTTT. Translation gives CASSPRTSGRMSDTQYF.

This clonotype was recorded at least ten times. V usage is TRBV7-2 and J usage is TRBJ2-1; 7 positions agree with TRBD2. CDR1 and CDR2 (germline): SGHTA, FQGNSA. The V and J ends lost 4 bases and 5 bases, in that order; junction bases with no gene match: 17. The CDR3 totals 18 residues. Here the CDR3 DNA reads TGTGCCAGCAGCTCGCAGATCAAAACGAGCGGGACTAACAATGAGCAGTTCTTC. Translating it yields CASSSQIKTSGTNNEQFF.

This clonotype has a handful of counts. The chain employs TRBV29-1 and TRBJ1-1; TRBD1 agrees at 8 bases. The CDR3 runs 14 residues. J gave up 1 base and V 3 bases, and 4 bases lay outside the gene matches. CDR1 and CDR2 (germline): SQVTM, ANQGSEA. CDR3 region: CSVEPGQENTEAFF. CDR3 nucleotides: TGCAGCGTTGAGCCGGGACAGGAGAACACTGAAGCTTTCTTT. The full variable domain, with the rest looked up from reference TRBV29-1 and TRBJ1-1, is SAVISQKPSRDICQRGTSLTIQCQVDSQVTMMFWYRQQPGQSLTLIATANQGSEATYESGFVIDKFPISRPNLTFSTLTVSNMSPEDSSIYLCSVEPGQENTEAFFGQGTRLTVV.

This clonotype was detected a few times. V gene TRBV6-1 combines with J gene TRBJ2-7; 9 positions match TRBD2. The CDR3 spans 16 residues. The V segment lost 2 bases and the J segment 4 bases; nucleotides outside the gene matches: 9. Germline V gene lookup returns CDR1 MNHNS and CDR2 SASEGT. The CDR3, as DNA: TGTGCCAGCAGTGAATCTCGCGGGGGGGTAGGGTACGAGCAGTACTTC. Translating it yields CASSESRGGVGYEQYF.

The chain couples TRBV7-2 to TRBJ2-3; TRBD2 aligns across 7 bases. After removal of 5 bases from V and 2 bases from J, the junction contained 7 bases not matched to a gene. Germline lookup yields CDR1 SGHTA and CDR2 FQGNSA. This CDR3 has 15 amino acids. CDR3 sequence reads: CASSIIGTNTDTQYF. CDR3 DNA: TGTGCCAGCAGCATAATCGGGACTAACACAGATACGCAGTATTTT.

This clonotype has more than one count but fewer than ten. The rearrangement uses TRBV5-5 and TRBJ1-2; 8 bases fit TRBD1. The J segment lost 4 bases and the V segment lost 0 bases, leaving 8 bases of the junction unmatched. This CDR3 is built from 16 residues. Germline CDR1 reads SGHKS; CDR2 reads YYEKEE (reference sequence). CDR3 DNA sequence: TGTGCCAGCAGCTTGGGGACAGGGATTAATCTCTATGGCTACACCTTC. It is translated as CASSLGTGINLYGYTF.

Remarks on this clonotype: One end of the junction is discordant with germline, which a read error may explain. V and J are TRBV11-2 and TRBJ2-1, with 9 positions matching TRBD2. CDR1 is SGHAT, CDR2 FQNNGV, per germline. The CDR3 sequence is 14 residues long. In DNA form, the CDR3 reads TGTGTCAGCAGCGGGAGGAGCTCCTACAATGAGCAGTTCTTC. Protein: CVSSGRSSYNEQFF.